This T cell receptor (beta chain) is drawn from a study of shared clonotypes between healthy human individuals. As for the study in general: Plates per donor: three CD4 naive, three CD4 memory, two CD8 naive, one CD8 memory. Findings of the study overall: Between a handful of donors, naive CD4 clonotypes were shared at a level of about 5%. Rarefaction demonstrated incomplete sorted-subset sequencing despite large depth.

On this clone itself: No antigen is known for it.

This CDR3 is built from 13 residues. V was pared by 6 bases and J by 5 bases, with 17 bases between. Looked up from germline, CDR1 is SQVTM and CDR2 is ANQGSEA. Repertoires were generated with immunoSEQ multiplex PCR, while TCRdb's copy carries only in-frame clones and drops some. The sample shows some 1.5 million clones, approximately 98% of them seen only once. Sequenced material: naive CD4+ T cells sorted from blood. Regarding subset: CD45RA+ positively selected. This receptor was identified in a man aged 25-45 years in good health. V and J are TRBV29-1 and TRBJ2-7, with D perhaps matching TRBD1 or TRBD2 (5 bases each). The CDR3 sequence is CSVTFTGPDEQYF. The CDR3 bases are TGCAGCGTGACGTTTACGGGGCCGGACGAGCAGTACTTC.